This T cell receptor beta chain originates from a study of human T cells and chemical hapten exposure. Background on the study: The study traced per-sample TCR yield variation mainly to small differences in pooled library volumes.

This clonotype was seen a handful of times. TCRdb re-called the RACE reads with MiXCR, one entry per CDR3 protein. The table includes about 71,000 distinct CDR3 sequences, roughly 9.2% detected once. V lost 6 bases and J 3 bases, leaving 14 bases between the germline ends. The CDR3 covers 14 residues. The germline V gene has CDR1 MNHEY and CDR2 SVGAGI. Time point defined: patch test 1, 2 weeks after DPC sensitization. Stated treatment: therapeutic diphenylcyclopropenone sensitization with weekly scalp DPC. The clonotype comes from a woman between 35 and 50 years old with alopecia areata. Some clones in this sample may be carry-over from other donors' samples. The rearrangement uses TRBV6-5 and TRBJ1-1; D might be TRBD1 (6 bases). The specimen was whole blood, collected in connection with sensitization to the hapten diphenylcyclopropenone (DPC). CDR3 amino acids: CASSITGLDTEAFF. CDR3 coding DNA: TGTGCCAGCAGCATAACAGGGTTAGACACTGAAGCTTTCTTT.